The 26 T cell receptor beta chains listed next were all sequenced from one sample in a study of T cell changes during pregnancy in multiple sclerosis. Repertoires were generated with immunoSEQ multiplex PCR, while TCRdb's copy carries only in-frame clones and drops some. The repertoire holds 35,000 or so clones, with around 91% as singletons. The sample consisted of CD8+ T cells from peripheral blood mononuclear cells, taken in the third trimester of pregnancy. The origin of the receptors is a female donor with multiple sclerosis, enrolled in a pregnancy study.

This chain connects TRBV5-8 to TRBJ1-1; 8 positions agree with TRBD1. Germline CDR1 reads SGHTS; CDR2 reads YDEGEE. The V gene end was trimmed by 3 bases and the J gene end by 4 bases; junction bases not matched to a gene: 8. The CDR3 sequence is 15 residues long. The CDR3 DNA reads TGTGCCAGCAGCTACTCGCAGGGGGCGGGCACTGAAGCTTTCTTT. Translated: CASSYSQGAGTEAFF.

J is TRBJ1-6 and V is TRBV7-9; 7 bases fit TRBD1. Losses at the gene ends were 5 bases for V and 8 bases for J; bases not matched to a gene: 6. This CDR3 region has 14 residues. From germline, CDR1 is SEHNR and CDR2 FQNEAQ (reference sequence). The CDR3 reads CASSPWDSDSPLHF. DNA of the CDR3: TGTGCCAGCAGCCCCTGGGACAGCGATTCACCCCTCCACTTT. Drawing the rest from reference TRBV7-9 and TRBJ1-6, the complete variable domain is DTGVSQNPRHKITKRGQNVTFRCDPISEHNRLYWYRQTLGQGPEFLTYFQNEAQLEKSRLLSDRFSAERPKGSFSTLEIQRTEQGDSAMYLCASSPWDSDSPLHFGNGTRLTVT.

The chain uses TRBV7-2 and TRBJ2-3; 10 positions agree with TRBD2. The CDR3 covers 16 residues. Per the germline V gene, CDR1 is SGHTA and CDR2 is FQGNSA. Trimming at V came to 5 bases and at J to 5 bases, leaving 10 bases not matched to a gene. CDR3 bases: TGTGCCAGCAGCCCACCAGCGGGGGGGGTCATAGATACGCAGTATTTT. This codes for CASSPPAGGVIDTQYF.

With regard to this clone: One end of the junction varies from germline; a read error may be responsible. The chain employs TRBV6-5 and TRBJ2-7, with TRBD1 matching 8 bases. CDR3 length: 13 amino acids. Germline V gene data show CDR1 as MNHEY and CDR2 as SVGAGI. For the CDR3, the DNA is TGTGCCAGCAGGCCTTCCTCTTCGACAGGGGAACACTTC. Translated, it gives CASRPSSSTGEHF.

This chain joins TRBV4-3 and TRBJ1-4; D may be TRBD1 (5 bases). Germline V lookup: CDR1 LGHNA, CDR2 YSLEER. V was pared by 0 bases and J by 4 bases, with 12 bases between. This CDR3 has 16 amino acids. CDR3 coding DNA: TGCGCCAGCAGCCAAGATATGTCGGACAATAATGAAAAACTGTTTTTT. Translation gives CASSQDMSDNNEKLFF.

Only one count was recorded for this clone. J is TRBJ1-5 and V is TRBV27, with 8 bases lining up with TRBD1. Unmatched junction bases numbered 8, after V lost 5 bases and J lost 5 bases. CDR1 and CDR2 from the germline V gene are MNHEY and SMNVEV (reference sequence). The CDR3 consists of 15 residues. CDR3 amino acids: CASSRLTGVDQPQHF. The CDR3 DNA follows: TGTGCCAGCAGTCGACTGACAGGGGTAGATCAGCCCCAGCATTTT.

V and J are TRBV5-1 and TRBJ1-2; no reliable D call. Trimming removed 1 base at V and 0 bases at J, with 10 bases between. The CDR3 sequence is 15 residues long. Germline values: CDR1 SGHRS, CDR2 YFSETQ. The DNA of the CDR3 is TGCGCCAGCAGCTTGTTTTTAGAAGCTAACTATGGCTACACCTTC. It translates to CASSLFLEANYGYTF.

In this sample, this clone turned up once. The chain carries TRBV6-5 and TRBJ1-2; D is ambiguous. The CDR3 is made up of 14 amino acids. Germline V CDR1 and CDR2: MNHEY, SVGAGI. The V end was cut by 0 bases, the J end by 7 bases, with 12 bases between. CDR3 DNA: TGTGCCAGCAGTTACTCGATTGGGCCCGGTGGCTACACCTTC. The encoded protein is CASSYSIGPGGYTF.

The chain uses TRBV12-5 and TRBJ1-4; D is perhaps TRBD1 (5 bases). CDR1 and CDR2 (germline): LGHNT, FRNRAP. The CDR3 is made up of 15 amino acids. Trimming took 0 bases from V and 6 from J, leaving 11 bases between them. The CDR3 sequence is CASGLVGGVDEKLFF. The DNA of the CDR3 is TGTGCTAGTGGTTTGGTAGGAGGGGTGGATGAAAAACTGTTTTTT.

The rearrangement links TRBV9 to TRBJ2-7; no firm D call. This CDR3 is built from 14 residues. Germline values: CDR1 SGDLS, CDR2 YYNGEE. Trimming removed 4 bases at V and 2 bases at J, with 13 bases between. The CDR3 reads CASSPPSGAYEQYF. Here the CDR3 DNA reads TGTGCCAGCAGCCCCCCTTCCGGAGCCTACGAGCAGTACTTC.

This clone appeared a single time. The V and J genes are TRBV6-5 and TRBJ2-7; no clear D. Germline-derived CDR1 and CDR2 are MNHEY and SVGAGI. This CDR3 comprises 13 residues. V was pared by 0 bases and J by 1 base, with 4 bases between. This CDR3 reads CASSYSLSYEQYF. DNA for the CDR3: TGTGCCAGCAGTTACTCTCTGTCCTACGAGCAGTACTTC.

The V and J genes are TRBV12-5 and TRBJ2-2, with 8 nucleotides matching TRBD2. This CDR3 comprises 16 residues. The germline V gene encodes CDR1 LGHNT and CDR2 FRNRAP. V shed 5 bases, J shed 0 bases, and the junction held 5 bases outside the gene matches. The CDR3 spells CASGTPGLANTGELFF. The CDR3 coding sequence is TGTGCTAGTGGTACCCCGGGACTAGCGAACACCGGGGAGCTGTTTTTT.

This clone was recorded only once. V usage is TRBV27 and J usage is TRBJ1-1; D is unresolved. Germline loops: CDR1 MNHEY, CDR2 SMNVEV (reference sequence). This CDR3 is built from 14 residues. V was trimmed by 3 bases and J by 1 base, leaving 9 bases between them. CDR3 loop: CASSFSRPNTEAFF. CDR3 coding DNA: TGTGCCAGCAGTTTTTCCAGGCCGAACACTGAAGCTTTCTTT.

V gene TRBV19 combines with J gene TRBJ1-2, with 10 nucleotides matching TRBD1. The germline gives CDR1 LNHDA, CDR2 SQIVND (reference sequence). The CDR3 sequence is 14 residues long. V shed 6 bases, J shed 8 bases, and the junction held 9 bases outside the gene matches. The CDR3 DNA reads as TGTGCCAGTAGCATGACAGGGGGCGCGTGGGGCTACACCTTC. Protein: CASSMTGGAWGYTF.

This sequence joins TRBV23-1 and TRBJ1-1, with D perhaps matching TRBD1 (5 bases). TRBV23-1 is an open reading frame whose function is uncertain. This CDR3 has 18 amino acids. V gave up 10 bases and J gave up 2 bases, with 29 bases separating them. The CDR3 region is CAISGGDFKESENTEAFF. The CDR3 bases are TGCGCCATTTCGGGTGGGGACTTCAAAGAAAGCGAAAACACTGAAGCTTTCTTT.

This clone was recorded only once. The chain employs TRBV6-1 and TRBJ1-6; maybe TRBD1 (5 bases). The V and J ends lost 4 bases and 0 bases respectively, with 10 bases between them. Germline V gene sequence: CDR1 MNHNS, CDR2 SASEGT. The CDR3 consists of 16 residues. DNA of the CDR3: TGTGCCAGCAGTGGGCAGGGCAGCTCCTATAATTCACCCCTCCACTTT. This translates into CASSGQGSSYNSPLHF.

As DNA, the CDR3 is TGTGCCAGCAGCTTCCCGGGACTCCAAGGCCCCGGGGAGCTGTTTTTT. Translated, it gives CASSFPGLQGPGELFF. This chain links TRBV7-8 with TRBJ2-2; a possible D gene is TRBD2 (6 bases). The CDR3 length is 16 residues. Germline lookup yields CDR1 SGHVS and CDR2 FQNEAQ. V gave up 3 bases and J gave up 6 bases, with 17 bases separating them.

This clone has just one count. The chain recombines TRBV19 with TRBJ2-1, with 12 nucleotides matching TRBD2. Looked up from germline, CDR1 is LNHDA and CDR2 is SQIVND (reference sequence). After removal of 4 bases from V and 4 bases from J, the junction contained 2 bases not matched to a gene. The CDR3 is 15 residues long. The CDR3 here is CASSTTSGRYNEQFF. CDR3 bases: TGTGCCAGTAGTACAACTAGCGGGAGGTACAATGAGCAGTTCTTC.

The V gene is TRBV4-3, the J gene TRBJ2-2; 9 nucleotides line up with TRBD1. The CDR3 extends over 18 amino acids. Germline V CDR1 and CDR2: LGHNA, YSLEER. Germline trimming cut 2 bases from V and 4 bases from J; bases unmatched to any gene: 11. This CDR3 reads CASSQNHWDRAGTGELFF. The DNA of the CDR3 is TGCGCCAGCAGCCAAAATCATTGGGACAGGGCGGGCACCGGGGAGCTGTTTTTT.

V is TRBV2 and J is TRBJ2-6; possible D gene TRBD2, 7 bases. Germline V gene lookup returns CDR1 SNHLY and CDR2 FYNNEI. V lost 4 bases and J 0 bases, leaving 10 bases between the germline ends. The CDR3 runs to 16 residues. CDR3 protein: CASSVRGASGANVLTF. CDR3 coding DNA: TGTGCCAGCAGTGTCCGGGGGGCCTCTGGGGCCAACGTCCTGACTTTC. The full variable domain, rest sourced from reference TRBV2 and TRBJ2-6, is EPEVTQTPSHQVTQMGQEVILRCVPISNHLYFYWYRQILGQKVEFLVSFYNNEISEKSEIFDDQFSVERPDGSNFTLKIRSTKLEDSAMYFCASSVRGASGANVLTFGAGSRLTVL.

The rearrangement links TRBV11-1 to TRBJ2-7; 7 nucleotides line up with TRBD1. V shed 1 base and J 3 bases; nucleotides not matched to a gene: 3. Looked up from germline, CDR1 is SGHAT and CDR2 is FQDESV (reference sequence). The CDR3 length is 14 residues. CDR3 loop: CASSLGGTVYEQYF. The CDR3 coding sequence is TGTGCCAGCAGCTTAGGTGGGACAGTCTACGAGCAGTACTTC.

The chain joins TRBV9 to TRBJ2-1; 12 nucleotides match TRBD2. Germline V lookup: CDR1 SGDLS, CDR2 YYNGEE. Germline trimming cut 4 bases from V and 8 bases from J; bases unmatched to any gene: 7. CDR3 length: 15 residues. In DNA, the CDR3 is TGTGCCAGCAGCCGGGGGGCTAGCGGGGGGGATGAGCAGTTCTTC. It encodes CASSRGASGGDEQFF. Drawing the rest from reference TRBV9 and TRBJ2-1, the complete variable domain is DSGVTQTPKHLITATGQRVTLRCSPRSGDLSVYWYQQSLDQGLQFLIQYYNGEERAKGNILERFSAQQFPDLHSELNLSSLELGDSALYFCASSRGASGGDEQFFGPGTRLTVL.

The chain links TRBV27 to TRBJ2-1; D not certain. The germline gives CDR1 MNHEY, CDR2 SMNVEV (reference sequence). CDR3 length: 13 amino acids. V was pared by 2 bases and J by 10 bases, with 12 bases between. DNA of the CDR3: TGTGCCAGCAGTTTAGTCCCCGTGAGAGAGCAGTTCTTC. This encodes CASSLVPVREQFF.

The CDR3 DNA reads as TGTGCCAGCAGTTACGTGCGACAGGACTACGAGCAGTACTTC. Residues: CASSYVRQDYEQYF. The chain is built from TRBV6-6 and TRBJ2-7; TRBD1 might be the D (6 bases). The CDR3 totals 14 residues. Germline CDR1 reads MNHNY; CDR2 reads SVGAGI (reference sequence). With 2 bases removed from V and 3 bases from J, the gap between germline ends came to 11 bases.

The chain joins TRBV6-4 to TRBJ2-6; tentative D call: TRBD2 (6 bases). V lost 0 bases to trimming and J lost 1 base, with 10 bases between them. The length of the CDR3 is 17 residues. Germline V gives CDR1 MRHNA, CDR2 SNTAGT. The CDR3 loop is CASSDSESGSGANVLTF. CDR3 nucleotide sequence: TGTGCCAGCAGTGACTCAGAGAGCGGGTCTGGGGCCAACGTCCTGACTTTC.

CDR3 DNA sequence: TGTGCCAGCAGTGCGGGCGGACAGGCTCTACGAGGGCAGTACTTC. It codes for CASSAGGQALRGQYF. The gene calls are TRBV25-1 and TRBJ2-7, with TRBD1 matching 7 bases. V lost 4 bases, J lost 9 bases, and 15 bases stayed unmatched. CDR3 length: 15 residues. Germline CDR1 reads MGHDK; CDR2 reads SYGVNS.